The 15 T cell receptor beta chains below come from one sample, sequenced in a study of cytomegalovirus exposure and HLA in healthy donors. The PCR had 60 Vbeta and 13 Jbeta primers. The assay was immunoSEQ multiplex PCR, and TCRdb's table has in-frame clones only and misses some. Of tens of thousands of clones in the sample, over 40% were seen once. Source material: PBMCs. All receptors derive from a woman aged 40 to 50 in good health and CMV-seropositive.

The rearrangement uses TRBV5-1 and TRBJ2-1, with 9 nucleotides matching TRBD2. Per the germline V gene, CDR1 is SGHRS and CDR2 is YFSETQ. The CDR3 has 16 residues. The V and J ends lost 0 bases and 5 bases, in that order; junction bases with no gene match: 6. CDR3 region: CASSLARLAANNEQFF. Written as DNA, the CDR3 is TGCGCCAGCAGCTTGGCCCGACTAGCGGCGAACAATGAGCAGTTCTTC.

V usage is TRBV18 and J usage is TRBJ2-3; TRBD1 matches 10 bases. The CDR3 covers 15 residues. Germline values: CDR1 KGHSH, CDR2 LQKENI. V lost 2 bases, J lost 2 bases, and 1 base stayed unmatched. CDR3 sequence reads: CASSPRQGATDTQYF. CDR3 bases: TGTGCCAGCTCACCAAGACAGGGGGCCACAGATACGCAGTATTTT.

The chain recombines TRBV5-1 with TRBJ1-5; no definite D call. In germline, CDR1 is SGHRS, CDR2 YFSETQ. CDR3 length: 13 amino acids. With 4 bases removed from V and 2 bases from J, the gap between germline ends came to 7 bases. The CDR3 sequence: CASSPEGNQPQHF. CDR3 DNA: TGCGCCAGCAGCCCGGAGGGCAATCAGCCCCAGCATTTT.

This clone was detected only a few times. The V and J genes are TRBV18 and TRBJ2-5; perhaps TRBD2 as D (6 bases). Germline loops: CDR1 KGHSH, CDR2 LQKENI. The CDR3 extends over 13 amino acids. The V end was cut by 3 bases, the J end by 5 bases, with 10 bases between. CDR3 sequence reads: CASSPAGLETQYF. In DNA form, the CDR3 reads TGTGCCAGCTCACCCGCGGGGTTGGAGACCCAGTACTTC. Complete variable domain (other parts from reference TRBV18 and TRBJ2-5): NAGVMQNPRHLVRRRGQEARLRCSPMKGHSHVYWYRQLPEEGLKFMVYLQKENIIDESGMPKERFSAEFPKEGPSILRIQQVVRGDSAAYFCASSPAGLETQYFGPGTRLLVL.

The chain recombines TRBV2 with TRBJ1-2; 10 bases line up with TRBD1. This CDR3 is 14 amino acids long. CDR1 and CDR2 (germline): SNHLY, FYNNEI. The junction had 6 bases not matched to a gene; V was cut back by 6 bases and J by 5 bases. The CDR3 DNA follows: TGTGCCAGCAGGGACAGGGGGGGCTTGTATGGCTACACCTTC. This sequence encodes CASRDRGGLYGYTF.

The chain has TRBV2 and TRBJ1-5, with TRBD1 matching over 8 bases. Germline V gives CDR1 SNHLY, CDR2 FYNNEI. Germline trimming cut 6 bases from V and 3 bases from J; bases unmatched to any gene: 4. This CDR3 comprises 14 residues. The CDR3 DNA reads as TGTGCCAGCAGGACGGACAGGGACAATCAGCCCCAGCATTTT. Its translation: CASRTDRDNQPQHF.

The gene calls are TRBV7-2 and TRBJ1-4; D possibly corresponds to TRBD1 (6 bases). The CDR3 totals 16 residues. In germline, CDR1 is SGHTA, CDR2 FQGNSA. With 2 bases removed from V and 7 bases from J, the gap between germline ends came to 17 bases. The CDR3 loop is CASSLSSGGLVEKLFF. The CDR3 DNA is TGTGCCAGCAGCTTATCATCGGGGGGCCTGGTTGAAAAACTGTTTTTT.

The chain uses TRBV7-2 and TRBJ2-5; D not resolved. The CDR3 spans 14 residues. Germline V CDR1 and CDR2: SGHTA, FQGNSA. The V gene lost 3 bases and the J gene lost 2 bases, with 10 bases spanning the gap. The CDR3 sequence is CASSLSPGQETQYF. CDR3 in DNA: TGTGCCAGCAGCTTGTCCCCAGGTCAAGAGACCCAGTACTTC.

This clone came up once. The V and J genes are TRBV27 and TRBJ1-1; D might be TRBD1 (6 bases). From germline, CDR1 is MNHEY and CDR2 SMNVEV (reference sequence). Trimming cost V 10 bases and J 0 bases, with 18 bases left between them. The CDR3 is 15 residues long. CDR3 sequence: CATYTNQGMNTEAFF. The DNA for the CDR3 is TGTGCCACCTATACGAATCAGGGGATGAACACTGAAGCTTTCTTT.

This chain links TRBV29-1 with TRBJ2-5, with a possible D match to TRBD1 (5 bases). Germline-derived CDR1 and CDR2 are SQVTM and ANQGSEA. The germline V and J ends were trimmed by 4 bases and 9 bases, with 15 bases remaining between them. This CDR3 is 12 amino acids long. CDR3 DNA sequence: TGCAGCGTTGGACAGCCTGTGGGGCCCCAGTACTTC. Its protein product is CSVGQPVGPQYF.

CDR3 sequence: CASSLDGGGIRGNTIYF. CDR3 DNA: TGTGCCAGCAGCTTAGACGGGGGTGGAATTAGGGGAAACACCATATATTTT. This chain joins TRBV7-9 and TRBJ1-3; TRBD1 might be the D (5 bases). Germline assignment: CDR1 SEHNR and CDR2 FQNEAQ (reference sequence). The CDR3 totals 17 residues. V lost 1 base to trimming and J lost 4 bases, with 17 bases between them.

The chain uses TRBV10-2 and TRBJ2-7; 9 positions match TRBD2. The CDR3 is 15 amino acids. From germline, CDR1 is WSHSY and CDR2 SAAADI. The junction had 11 bases not matched to a gene; V was cut back by 5 bases and J by 6 bases. DNA for the CDR3: TGCGCCAGCAGTATTAGCGGGGGTTCTGGTTCCGAGCAGTACTTC. It encodes CASSISGGSGSEQYF.

This clone was counted a few times. V and J are TRBV6-5 and TRBJ2-5; weak D call: TRBD2 (7 bases). Germline values: CDR1 MNHEY, CDR2 SVGAGI. Trimming left V 8 bases short and J 5 bases short, with 18 bases between. There are 14 residues in the CDR3. The CDR3 sequence: CASAPWGGHETQYF. For the CDR3, the DNA is TGTGCCAGCGCGCCCTGGGGGGGGCATGAGACCCAGTACTTC.

The chain joins TRBV5-1 to TRBJ1-3; a weak D match, TRBD1 (5 bases). The CDR3 contains 13 residues. Germline lookup yields CDR1 SGHRS and CDR2 YFSETQ. V was cut by 4 bases and J by 6 bases, with 11 bases left in between. This chain's CDR3 is CASSAGVKNTIYF. The DNA for the CDR3 is TGCGCCAGCAGCGCGGGGGTTAAAAACACCATATATTTT.

The rearrangement joins TRBV4-3 to TRBJ1-6; 7 bases fit TRBD1. J was trimmed by 8 bases and V by 4 bases; bases with no gene match: 11. The CDR3 sequence is 16 residues long. In germline, CDR1 is LGHNA, CDR2 YSLEER. In nucleotides, the CDR3 is TGCGCCAGCAGCCCTCTTGGGACAGCCCATCATTCACCCCTCCACTTT. This codes for CASSPLGTAHHSPLHF.